A single sample gave rise to the 4 T cell receptor beta chains below, sequenced in a study of T and B cells in COVID-19 patients. Each TRB amplification used roughly 220-550 ng of genomic DNA from blood. TRB rearrangements were amplified by multiplex PCR with BIOMED2 TRB-A/B primers. TCRdb analysed the multiplex PCR reads with MiXCR anew, one entry per CDR3 protein. The sample consists of roughly 8,400 distinct CDR3 sequences, about a quarter of them appearing once. Sequenced input: blood. These receptor sequences come from a human donor who had recovered from COVID-19.

V is TRBV20-1 and J is TRBJ2-7; D is ambiguous. V lost 6 bases to trimming and J lost 3 bases, with 18 bases between them. The CDR3 contains 14 residues. CDR1 and CDR2 from the germline V gene are DFQATT and SNEGSKA (reference sequence). CDR3 nucleotide sequence: TGCAGTGCCAAGAACCTCTACAGCCACTACGAGCAGTACTTC. As protein: CSAKNLYSHYEQYF.

V gene TRBV12-3 or TRBV12-4 combines with J gene TRBJ1-2, with no clear D. The CDR3 is made up of 14 amino acids. Trimming removed 0 bases at V and 8 bases at J, with 13 bases between. In DNA form, the CDR3 reads TGTGCCAGCAGTTTAGCGCTTCTGGGATGGGGCTACACCTTC. Its protein product is CASSLALLGWGYTF.

This clonotype was seen just once. V is TRBV6-2 or TRBV6-3 and J is TRBJ2-1; 12 bases are shared with TRBD2. Unmatched junction bases numbered 3, after V lost 6 bases and J lost 6 bases. The germline CDR1 and CDR2 sequences are MNHEY and SVGEGT. This CDR3 is 14 amino acids long. The CDR3 region has the DNA TGTGCCAGCAGCCCTAGCGGGGGGGTCAATGAGCAGTTCTTC. Translated: CASSPSGGVNEQFF.

By share of the sample, this clonotype is medium-sized. This chain uses TRBV6-1 with TRBJ1-4, with TRBD1 matching 8 bases. The CDR3 is 15 amino acids. The J segment lost 2 bases and the V segment lost 4 bases, leaving 3 bases of the junction unmatched. The V gene's germline CDR1 is MNHNS and CDR2 SASEGT. The CDR3, as DNA: TGTGCCAGCAGTGGCACAGGGGGGACTAATGAAAAACTGTTTTTT. This translates into CASSGTGGTNEKLFF.